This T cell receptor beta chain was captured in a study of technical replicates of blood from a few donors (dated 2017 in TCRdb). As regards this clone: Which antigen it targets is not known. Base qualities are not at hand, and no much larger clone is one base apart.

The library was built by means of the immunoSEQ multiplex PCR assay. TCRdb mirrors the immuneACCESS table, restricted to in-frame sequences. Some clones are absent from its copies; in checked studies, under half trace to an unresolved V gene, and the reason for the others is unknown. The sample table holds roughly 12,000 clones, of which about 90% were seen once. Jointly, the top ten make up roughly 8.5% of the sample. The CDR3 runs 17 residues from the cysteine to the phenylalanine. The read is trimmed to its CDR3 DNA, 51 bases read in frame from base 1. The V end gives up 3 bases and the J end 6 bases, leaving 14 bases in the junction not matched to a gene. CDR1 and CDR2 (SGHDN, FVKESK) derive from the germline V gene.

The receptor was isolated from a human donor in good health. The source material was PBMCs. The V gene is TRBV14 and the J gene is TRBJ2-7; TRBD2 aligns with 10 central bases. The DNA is TGTGCCAGCAGCCACCTCCCCTCAGCGGGAGGGCCCCTCGAGCAGTACTTC. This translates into CASSHLPSAGGPLEQYF.